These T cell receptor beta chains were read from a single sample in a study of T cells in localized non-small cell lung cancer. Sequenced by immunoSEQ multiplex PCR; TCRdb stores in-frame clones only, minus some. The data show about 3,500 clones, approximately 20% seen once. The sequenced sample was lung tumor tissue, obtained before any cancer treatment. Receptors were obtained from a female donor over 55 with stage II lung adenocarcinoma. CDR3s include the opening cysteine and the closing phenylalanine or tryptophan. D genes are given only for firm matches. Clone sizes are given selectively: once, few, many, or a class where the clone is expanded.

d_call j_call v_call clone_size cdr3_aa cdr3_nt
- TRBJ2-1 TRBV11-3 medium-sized CASSSRRDTYNEQFF TGTGCCAGCAGCTCACGCAGGGACACTTACAATGAGCAGTTCTTC
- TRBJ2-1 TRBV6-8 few CASSPVIPRGDEQFF TGTGCCAGCAGCCCGGTGATCCCCCGAGGGGATGAGCAGTTCTTC
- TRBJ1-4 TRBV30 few CAWSVVSGDEKLFF TGTGCCTGGAGTGTAGTGTCTGGGGATGAAAAACTGTTTTTT
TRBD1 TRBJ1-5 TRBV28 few CASTGRDRDYSNQPQHF TGTGCCAGCACCGGTCGGGACAGAGATTATAGCAATCAGCCCCAGCATTTT
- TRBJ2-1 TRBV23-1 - CASSLPGFNEQFF TGCGCCAGCAGCTTGCCAGGGTTCAATGAGCAGTTCTTC
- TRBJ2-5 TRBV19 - CASSINRKETQYF TGTGCCAGTAGTATTAACAGAAAAGAGACCCAGTACTTC
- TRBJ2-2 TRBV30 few CAWSRSSGELFF TGTGCCTGGAGTAGGAGTTCCGGGGAGCTGTTTTTT
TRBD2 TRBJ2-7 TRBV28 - CASSLSRRTSGIEYEQYF TGTGCCAGCAGTTTAAGTCGTAGAACTAGCGGGATTGAATACGAGCAGTACTTC
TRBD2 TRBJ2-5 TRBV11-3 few CASSLEAGVGETQYF TGTGCCAGCAGCCTAGAAGCGGGAGTGGGGGAGACCCAGTACTTC
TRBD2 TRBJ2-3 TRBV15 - CATSRDYTSGRNTQYF TGTGCCACCAGCAGGGACTATACTAGCGGGCGAAATACGCAGTATTTT
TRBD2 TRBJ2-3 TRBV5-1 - CASSLGAGGRAPDTQYF TGCGCCAGCAGCTTGGGCGCAGGCGGGAGGGCCCCAGATACGCAGTATTTT
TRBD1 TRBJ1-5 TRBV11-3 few CASSLWSDRANQPQHF TGTGCCAGCAGCTTGTGGTCGGACAGGGCTAATCAGCCCCAGCATTTT
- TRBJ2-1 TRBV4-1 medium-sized CASSLVGSYNEQFF TGCGCCAGCAGCCTCGTGGGGTCCTACAATGAGCAGTTCTTC
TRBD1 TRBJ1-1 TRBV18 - CASSPDRGTVNTEAFF TGTGCCAGCTCACCAGACAGGGGAACGGTGAACACTGAAGCTTTCTTT
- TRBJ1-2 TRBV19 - CASRNRATDYGYTF TGTGCCAGTAGAAACAGAGCCACGGACTATGGCTACACCTTC
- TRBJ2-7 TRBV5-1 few CASSLRSVTYEQYF TGCGCCAGCAGCTTGAGGTCCGTTACCTACGAGCAGTACTTC